A selection of T cell receptor beta chains follows, all from one sample in a study of T cell responses to AZD1222 COVID-19 vaccine. The table came from immunoSEQ multiplex PCR; TCRdb's copy has only in-frame clones and leaves some out. The profile covers fewer than 120,000 clones, with roughly 87% appearing a single time and roughly 3.2% taken by the ten largest. Sequencing used peripheral blood, obtained on day 0 of AZD1222 vaccination. These TCRs come from an adult in good health. The CDR3 runs from the conserved cysteine through the conserved F or W. Fields, in order: J gene, clone size, CDR3 length, V gene, D gene, CDR3 DNA, CDR3 protein. D genes are given only for firm matches. For some rows the clone size is stated as once, few or many, or as a class when expanded; others skip it.

J gene: TRBJ2-3; clone size: NA; CDR3 length: 17; V gene: TRBV25-1; D gene: TRBD1; CDR3 DNA: TGTGCCAGCAGTGAATATTACAGGGGTACCGGCACAGATACGCAGTATTTT; CDR3 protein: CASSEYYRGTGTDTQYF
J gene: TRBJ1-2; clone size: NA; CDR3 length: 15; V gene: TRBV27; D gene: NA; CDR3 DNA: TGTGCCAGCAGTTTACTTGGGGTTTATAAGTATGGCTACACCTTC; CDR3 protein: CASSLLGVYKYGYTF
J gene: TRBJ1-2; clone size: NA; CDR3 length: 15; V gene: TRBV4-3; D gene: NA; CDR3 DNA: TGCGCCAGCAGCCAAGAACTACAGATTAACTATGGCTACACCTTC; CDR3 protein: CASSQELQINYGYTF
J gene: TRBJ1-4; clone size: few; CDR3 length: 13; V gene: TRBV7-8; D gene: NA; CDR3 DNA: TGTGCCAGCAGCTTAACAGGGATCACGGGAGTGTTTTTT; CDR3 protein: CASSLTGITGVFF
J gene: TRBJ2-1; clone size: NA; CDR3 length: 16; V gene: TRBV5-6; D gene: NA; CDR3 DNA: TGTGCCAGCAGCTTGGTGGGACGAAAAAAGGTGAATGAGCAGTTCTTC; CDR3 protein: CASSLVGRKKVNEQFF
J gene: TRBJ1-2; clone size: NA; CDR3 length: 15; V gene: TRBV28; D gene: NA; CDR3 DNA: TGTGCCAGCAGTTTATATCAGAGGGGTAACTATGGCTACACCTTC; CDR3 protein: CASSLYQRGNYGYTF
J gene: TRBJ2-1; clone size: NA; CDR3 length: 16; V gene: TRBV27; D gene: NA; CDR3 DNA: TGTGCCAGCAGTTTATTGGGACCCCAAGCCTACAATGAGCAGTTCTTC; CDR3 protein: CASSLLGPQAYNEQFF
J gene: TRBJ1-4; clone size: few; CDR3 length: 16; V gene: TRBV25-1; D gene: NA; CDR3 DNA: TGTGCCAGCAGTACTTACCTGGGACACGCAGGCGAAAAACTGTTTTTT; CDR3 protein: CASSTYLGHAGEKLFF
J gene: TRBJ1-1; clone size: NA; CDR3 length: 14; V gene: TRBV25-1; D gene: NA; CDR3 DNA: TGTGCCAGCAGTTTCGGGGTTGCTGTATCGCGGGCTTTCTTT; CDR3 protein: CASSFGVAVSRAFF
J gene: TRBJ2-3; clone size: NA; CDR3 length: 14; V gene: TRBV7-9; D gene: NA; CDR3 DNA: TGTGCCAGCAGCTTAGAAGGGGTGGCAGATACGCAGTATTTT; CDR3 protein: CASSLEGVADTQYF
J gene: TRBJ2-7; clone size: NA; CDR3 length: 13; V gene: TRBV19; D gene: TRBD1; CDR3 DNA: TGTGCCAGTAGCGCCCAGGGGGCTGGTGAGCAGTACTTC; CDR3 protein: CASSAQGAGEQYF
J gene: TRBJ2-3; clone size: NA; CDR3 length: 15; V gene: TRBV7-9; D gene: NA; CDR3 DNA: TGTGCCAGCAGCTTTGCAGGACAGAGCACAGATACGCAGTATTTT; CDR3 protein: CASSFAGQSTDTQYF
J gene: TRBJ1-2; clone size: NA; CDR3 length: 13; V gene: TRBV28; D gene: NA; CDR3 DNA: TGTGCCAGCAGAAACGGGATCCACTATGGCTACACCTTC; CDR3 protein: CASRNGIHYGYTF
J gene: TRBJ2-7; clone size: few; CDR3 length: 15; V gene: TRBV6-1; D gene: TRBD1; CDR3 DNA: TGTGCCAGCAGTGAAACCCCGACAGGGCCCCACGAGCAGTACTTC; CDR3 protein: CASSETPTGPHEQYF
J gene: TRBJ2-1; clone size: many; CDR3 length: 13; V gene: TRBV6-5; D gene: TRBD1; CDR3 DNA: TGTGCCAGCAGGTCATGGGACAGGGATGAGCAGTTCTTC; CDR3 protein: CASRSWDRDEQFF
J gene: TRBJ2-1; clone size: once; CDR3 length: 16; V gene: TRBV19; D gene: TRBD2; CDR3 DNA: TGTGCCAGTGCCCGCCGAGCGGGGGGCTCCTACAATGAGCAGTTCTTC; CDR3 protein: CASARRAGGSYNEQFF
J gene: TRBJ2-1; clone size: once; CDR3 length: 16; V gene: TRBV28; D gene: NA; CDR3 DNA: TGTGCCAGCAGCCTAAACTTGCCACTAGGGCTCAATGAGCAGTTCTTC; CDR3 protein: CASSLNLPLGLNEQFF
J gene: TRBJ1-1; clone size: NA; CDR3 length: 17; V gene: TRBV3-1/TRBV3-2; D gene: NA; CDR3 DNA: TGTGCCAGCAGCCCCGAGGGAGGAGGCAGATTGAACACTGAAGCTTTCTTT; CDR3 protein: CASSPEGGGRLNTEAFF
J gene: TRBJ2-1; clone size: NA; CDR3 length: 14; V gene: TRBV9; D gene: NA; CDR3 DNA: TGTGCCAGCAGCCCGAGGTTCGAATCACTTGAGCAGTTCTTC; CDR3 protein: CASSPRFESLEQFF
J gene: TRBJ2-3; clone size: NA; CDR3 length: 15; V gene: TRBV5-1; D gene: NA; CDR3 DNA: TGCGCCAGCAGCCCCCTCGGCGGGGGCACAGATACGCAGTATTTT; CDR3 protein: CASSPLGGGTDTQYF
J gene: TRBJ1-1; clone size: NA; CDR3 length: 15; V gene: TRBV10-3; D gene: NA; CDR3 DNA: TGTGCCATCAGTGGGCAACAGGCCCTGAACACTGAAGCTTTCTTT; CDR3 protein: CAISGQQALNTEAFF
J gene: TRBJ1-1; clone size: few; CDR3 length: 15; V gene: TRBV6-5; D gene: TRBD1; CDR3 DNA: TGTGCCAGCAGAGAGACAGGGGCAAGGCTCTATGAAGCTTTCTTT; CDR3 protein: CASRETGARLYEAFF
J gene: TRBJ2-1; clone size: NA; CDR3 length: 16; V gene: TRBV19; D gene: TRBD1; CDR3 DNA: TGTGCCAGTAGCCCGTTCTGGGACAGAGTCTACAATGAGCAGTTCTTC; CDR3 protein: CASSPFWDRVYNEQFF
J gene: TRBJ1-5; clone size: NA; CDR3 length: 13; V gene: TRBV12-3/TRBV12-4; D gene: NA; CDR3 DNA: TGTGCCAGCAGTTTCAATAGCAATCAGCCCCAGCATTTT; CDR3 protein: CASSFNSNQPQHF
J gene: TRBJ2-1; clone size: once; CDR3 length: 16; V gene: TRBV2; D gene: NA; CDR3 DNA: TGTGCCAGCAGTGCTAGAAGGGCGTCTAATTACAATGAGCAGTTCTTC; CDR3 protein: CASSARRASNYNEQFF
J gene: TRBJ1-2; clone size: NA; CDR3 length: 15; V gene: TRBV28; D gene: TRBD1; CDR3 DNA: TGTGCCAGCAGAGAGACCGGGACAGGGAGCTATGGCTACACCTTC; CDR3 protein: CASRETGTGSYGYTF
J gene: TRBJ2-3; clone size: NA; CDR3 length: 17; V gene: TRBV28; D gene: TRBD2; CDR3 DNA: TGTGCCAGCAGTCCGAGGAGCGGGAGGGGCCTCACAGATACGCAGTATTTT; CDR3 protein: CASSPRSGRGLTDTQYF
J gene: TRBJ2-7; clone size: NA; CDR3 length: 15; V gene: TRBV24-1; D gene: NA; CDR3 DNA: TGTGCCACCAGTGAGCCCGGGACGGTACTCTACGAGCAGTACTTC; CDR3 protein: CATSEPGTVLYEQYF
J gene: TRBJ1-2; clone size: NA; CDR3 length: 16; V gene: TRBV6-1; D gene: TRBD1; CDR3 DNA: TGTGCCAGCAGTGAGACAGGGGGCGAAGTACAAGGTGGCTACACCTTC; CDR3 protein: CASSETGGEVQGGYTF